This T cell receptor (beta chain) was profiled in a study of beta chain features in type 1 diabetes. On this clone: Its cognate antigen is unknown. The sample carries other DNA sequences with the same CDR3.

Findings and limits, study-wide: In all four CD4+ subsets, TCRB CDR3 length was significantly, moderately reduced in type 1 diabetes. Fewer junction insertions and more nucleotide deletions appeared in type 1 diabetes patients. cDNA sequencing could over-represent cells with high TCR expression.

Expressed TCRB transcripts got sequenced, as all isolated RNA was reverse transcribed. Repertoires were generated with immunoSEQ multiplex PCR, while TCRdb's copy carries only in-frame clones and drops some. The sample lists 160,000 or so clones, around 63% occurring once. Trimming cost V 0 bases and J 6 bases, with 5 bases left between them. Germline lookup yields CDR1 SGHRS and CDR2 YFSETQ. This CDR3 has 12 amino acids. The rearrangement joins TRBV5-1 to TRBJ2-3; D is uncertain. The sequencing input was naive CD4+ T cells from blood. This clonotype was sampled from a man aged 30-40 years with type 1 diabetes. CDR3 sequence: CASSLGSDTQYF. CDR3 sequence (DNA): TGCGCCAGCAGCTTGGGAAGCGATACGCAGTATTTT.